A selection of T cell receptor beta chains follows, all from one sample in a study of cytomegalovirus exposure and HLA in healthy donors. Repertoires were generated with immunoSEQ multiplex PCR, while TCRdb's copy carries only in-frame clones and drops some. Of approximately 190,000 clones in the sample, 80% to 85% were seen once. Material: PBMCs. These receptors were obtained from a man aged 35 to 55 in good health and CMV-seropositive. Both conserved end residues are part of each CDR3. Fields, in order: J gene, V gene, clone size, D gene, CDR3 DNA, CDR3 protein. The D gene is left open where the match is weak. Expanded clones are given a class, and other clones once, few, many or no size at all.

j_call: TRBJ2-7; v_call: TRBV29-1; clone_size: NA; d_call: NA; cdr3_nt: TGCAGCGTTGAAGACATCTACGAGCAGTACTTC; cdr3_aa: CSVEDIYEQYF
j_call: TRBJ2-5; v_call: TRBV5-4; clone_size: NA; d_call: NA; cdr3_nt: TGTGCCAGCAGCCTCGCCACCACTAGCCCAGAGACCCAGTACTTC; cdr3_aa: CASSLATTSPETQYF
j_call: TRBJ1-1; v_call: TRBV11-3; clone_size: NA; d_call: NA; cdr3_nt: TGTGCCAGCAGCTCCCAGGGGCAAGGCACTGAAGCTTTCTTT; cdr3_aa: CASSSQGQGTEAFF
j_call: TRBJ2-2; v_call: TRBV6-1; clone_size: NA; d_call: TRBD1; cdr3_nt: TGTGCCAGCAGTGAGGACAGGCGGACGGGGGAGCTGTTTTTT; cdr3_aa: CASSEDRRTGELFF
j_call: TRBJ2-7; v_call: TRBV25-1; clone_size: NA; d_call: TRBD2; cdr3_nt: TGTGCCAGCAGCACTACCTGGGGACTAGCGGGGGGAGGTGAGCAGTACTTC; cdr3_aa: CASSTTWGLAGGGEQYF
j_call: TRBJ2-5; v_call: TRBV9; clone_size: once; d_call: NA; cdr3_nt: TGTGCCAGCAGCGCCTCCCCCTTGCGGGGCCAAGAGACCCAGTACTTC; cdr3_aa: CASSASPLRGQETQYF
j_call: TRBJ2-5; v_call: TRBV29-1; clone_size: NA; d_call: TRBD1; cdr3_nt: TGCAGCGTTGGGTCGGCAGGGGGTTCCAGGTCCCAAGAGACCCAGTACTTC; cdr3_aa: CSVGSAGGSRSQETQYF
j_call: TRBJ2-3; v_call: TRBV7-2; clone_size: NA; d_call: TRBD2; cdr3_nt: TGTGCCAGCAGCTTAAAGCGGGGGGGCCCAGATACGCAGTATTTT; cdr3_aa: CASSLKRGGPDTQYF
j_call: TRBJ2-3; v_call: TRBV18; clone_size: NA; d_call: TRBD2; cdr3_nt: TGTGCCAGCTCACCGGGGAGGGTTGCTAGCACAGATACGCAGTATTTT; cdr3_aa: CASSPGRVASTDTQYF
j_call: TRBJ2-7; v_call: TRBV27; clone_size: once; d_call: NA; cdr3_nt: TGTGCCAGCAGTTTACTAGGATACGAGCAGTACTTC; cdr3_aa: CASSLLGYEQYF
j_call: TRBJ2-3; v_call: TRBV6-6; clone_size: NA; d_call: TRBD1; cdr3_nt: TGTGCCAGCAGCCCAGGGGGCGCGGCAGATACGCAGTATTTT; cdr3_aa: CASSPGGAADTQYF
j_call: TRBJ2-3; v_call: TRBV6-1; clone_size: few; d_call: TRBD2; cdr3_nt: TGTGCCAGCAGTGAAGCTAGCGGGGGGGCCACAGATACGCAGTATTTT; cdr3_aa: CASSEASGGATDTQYF
j_call: TRBJ2-2; v_call: TRBV19; clone_size: NA; d_call: NA; cdr3_nt: TGTGCCACCTGGCAGTCTACCGGGGAGCTGTTTTTT; cdr3_aa: CATWQSTGELFF
j_call: TRBJ2-7; v_call: TRBV9; clone_size: NA; d_call: NA; cdr3_nt: TGTGCCAGCAGCGTCGGGGACTCATCCTACGAGCAGTACTTC; cdr3_aa: CASSVGDSSYEQYF
j_call: TRBJ2-7; v_call: TRBV2; clone_size: few; d_call: NA; cdr3_nt: TGTGCCAGCAGTGAGGACTCTACAGCCTACGAGCAGTACTTC; cdr3_aa: CASSEDSTAYEQYF
j_call: TRBJ2-2; v_call: TRBV9; clone_size: once; d_call: TRBD1; cdr3_nt: TGTGCCAGCAGCGGACAGGGGAATGTGGCCGGGGAGCTGTTTTTT; cdr3_aa: CASSGQGNVAGELFF
j_call: TRBJ2-7; v_call: TRBV21-1; clone_size: NA; d_call: NA; cdr3_nt: TGTGCCAGCAGCAAATATCGGACAGTGAAATCCTACGAGCAGTACTTC; cdr3_aa: CASSKYRTVKSYEQYF
j_call: TRBJ2-5; v_call: TRBV7-9; clone_size: NA; d_call: TRBD1; cdr3_nt: TGTGCCAGCAGCTTCGAGCAGGGGGTCGAAGAGACCCAGTACTTC; cdr3_aa: CASSFEQGVEETQYF
j_call: TRBJ2-2; v_call: TRBV7-2; clone_size: NA; d_call: NA; cdr3_nt: TGTGCCAGCAGACAAACCCATTCAGGGTCCGGGGAGCTGTTTTTT; cdr3_aa: CASRQTHSGSGELFF
j_call: TRBJ1-2; v_call: TRBV4-1; clone_size: few; d_call: TRBD1; cdr3_nt: TGCGCCAGCAGCCCCGGACAAGACAGGGTTGAAGGCTACACCTTC; cdr3_aa: CASSPGQDRVEGYTF
j_call: TRBJ1-2; v_call: TRBV28; clone_size: NA; d_call: NA; cdr3_nt: TGTGCCAGCAGTCCGATGACAGGTCTTAACTATGGCTACACCTTC; cdr3_aa: CASSPMTGLNYGYTF
j_call: TRBJ2-7; v_call: TRBV6-6; clone_size: NA; d_call: TRBD1; cdr3_nt: TGTGCCAGCAGACGGGGACAGGGGGGTTACGAGCAGTACTTC; cdr3_aa: CASRRGQGGYEQYF
j_call: TRBJ2-5; v_call: TRBV9; clone_size: few; d_call: TRBD2; cdr3_nt: TGTGCCAGCAGCCCGGGGGGGGGCTGGCAAGAGACCCAGTACTTC; cdr3_aa: CASSPGGGWQETQYF
j_call: TRBJ2-7; v_call: TRBV27; clone_size: NA; d_call: TRBD2; cdr3_nt: TGTGCCAGCAGTTTAACGTTCCCGGGACTACGTACGGGGGAGCAGTACTTC; cdr3_aa: CASSLTFPGLRTGEQYF
j_call: TRBJ1-1; v_call: TRBV19; clone_size: NA; d_call: NA; cdr3_nt: TGTGCCAGTAGTCTTTCGGGGGGTATGGTGAACACTGAAGCTTTCTTT; cdr3_aa: CASSLSGGMVNTEAFF
j_call: TRBJ1-2; v_call: TRBV6-4; clone_size: NA; d_call: TRBD1; cdr3_nt: TGTGCCAGCAGGGGGGACAGGCTGAGGGGCTACACCTTC; cdr3_aa: CASRGDRLRGYTF
j_call: TRBJ2-7; v_call: TRBV5-1; clone_size: few; d_call: NA; cdr3_nt: TGCGCCAGCAGTCCCCGAGACAGAACCTACGAGCAGTACTTC; cdr3_aa: CASSPRDRTYEQYF
j_call: TRBJ1-1; v_call: TRBV29-1; clone_size: NA; d_call: NA; cdr3_nt: TGCAGCGTTGAGGGACACATGAACACTGAAGCTTTCTTT; cdr3_aa: CSVEGHMNTEAFF
j_call: TRBJ1-2; v_call: TRBV27; clone_size: once; d_call: TRBD1; cdr3_nt: TGTGCCAGCAGTTTACCCTACAGGGGCCAGGGCTACACCTTC; cdr3_aa: CASSLPYRGQGYTF
j_call: TRBJ1-2; v_call: TRBV19; clone_size: NA; d_call: NA; cdr3_nt: TGTGCCAGTACCCCGACAGCCCTTAACTATGGCTACACCTTC; cdr3_aa: CASTPTALNYGYTF
j_call: TRBJ2-1; v_call: TRBV4-3; clone_size: NA; d_call: TRBD2; cdr3_nt: TGCGCCAGCAGCCAAAGACTAGCGGGGGTGGTTGAGCAGTTCTTC; cdr3_aa: CASSQRLAGVVEQFF
j_call: TRBJ1-3; v_call: TRBV6-1; clone_size: NA; d_call: NA; cdr3_nt: TGTGCCGGAGGGTTCGGAAACACCATATATTTT; cdr3_aa: CAGGFGNTIYF
j_call: TRBJ1-1; v_call: TRBV7-2; clone_size: NA; d_call: NA; cdr3_nt: TGTGCCAGCAGCCTAGGGGCGGCAGGGATGAACACTGAAGCTTTCTTT; cdr3_aa: CASSLGAAGMNTEAFF
j_call: TRBJ2-5; v_call: TRBV7-9; clone_size: NA; d_call: NA; cdr3_nt: TGTTCCAGCAGCCCAGTGTGGTTCCAAGAGACCCAGTACTTC; cdr3_aa: CSSSPVWFQETQYF
j_call: TRBJ2-1; v_call: TRBV18; clone_size: NA; d_call: TRBD2; cdr3_nt: TGTGCCAGCTCACCCGTAGGGGGTGGACTAGCGGGGGACAATGAGCAGTTCTTC; cdr3_aa: CASSPVGGGLAGDNEQFF
j_call: TRBJ1-6; v_call: TRBV5-1; clone_size: NA; d_call: NA; cdr3_nt: TGCGCCAGCAGCTTGGTAAGAGCGAATTTGGGTTCACCCCTCCACTTT; cdr3_aa: CASSLVRANLGSPLHF
j_call: TRBJ2-7; v_call: TRBV29-1; clone_size: NA; d_call: NA; cdr3_nt: TGCAGCGTGAAGGACAGACCCTACGAGCAGTACTTC; cdr3_aa: CSVKDRPYEQYF
j_call: TRBJ2-3; v_call: TRBV5-1; clone_size: once; d_call: TRBD2; cdr3_nt: TGCGCCAGCAGCTTGACGGCGGGGGGCCAAGATACGCAGTATTTT; cdr3_aa: CASSLTAGGQDTQYF
j_call: TRBJ1-2; v_call: TRBV9; clone_size: NA; d_call: TRBD1; cdr3_nt: TGTGCCAGCAGCCCAACAGGGGGGGAGAGTGGCTACACCTTC; cdr3_aa: CASSPTGGESGYTF
j_call: TRBJ2-1; v_call: TRBV10-2; clone_size: NA; d_call: NA; cdr3_nt: TGCGCCAGCACGACCACTCAGGCCAATGAGCAGTTCTTC; cdr3_aa: CASTTTQANEQFF
j_call: TRBJ2-5; v_call: TRBV5-1; clone_size: NA; d_call: TRBD1; cdr3_nt: TGCGCCAGCAGCATATCCGGGACAGGGGAGGGGACCCAGTACTTC; cdr3_aa: CASSISGTGEGTQYF
j_call: TRBJ1-1; v_call: TRBV9; clone_size: NA; d_call: TRBD1; cdr3_nt: TGTGCCAGCAGCGTGGGGACAGGGAACACTGAAGCTTTCTTT; cdr3_aa: CASSVGTGNTEAFF
j_call: TRBJ2-7; v_call: TRBV10-3; clone_size: NA; d_call: TRBD1; cdr3_nt: TGTGCCATCATGCCCGACCGGGGACAGGGTCCCTACGAGCAGTACTTC; cdr3_aa: CAIMPDRGQGPYEQYF
j_call: TRBJ2-7; v_call: TRBV11-1; clone_size: once; d_call: NA; cdr3_nt: TGTGCCAGCAGCTCCGTCGGGGTCTCCTACGAGCAGTACTTC; cdr3_aa: CASSSVGVSYEQYF
j_call: TRBJ2-5; v_call: TRBV6-5; clone_size: NA; d_call: NA; cdr3_nt: TGTGCCAGCAGTTACCGTGGGGCTAGTCTGGGAGAGACCCAGTACTTC; cdr3_aa: CASSYRGASLGETQYF
j_call: TRBJ1-5; v_call: TRBV21-1; clone_size: NA; d_call: NA; cdr3_nt: TGTGCCAGCAGCAAAGAAACAGGGCTTAGCAATCAGCCCCAGCATTTT; cdr3_aa: CASSKETGLSNQPQHF
j_call: TRBJ2-3; v_call: TRBV6-1; clone_size: NA; d_call: NA; cdr3_nt: TGTGCCAGCAGTGAGGCAGGGGTGTGGGGCACAGATACGCAGTATTTT; cdr3_aa: CASSEAGVWGTDTQYF
j_call: TRBJ1-4; v_call: TRBV7-2; clone_size: NA; d_call: NA; cdr3_nt: TGTGCCAGCAGCCCCGACTGGCGCAAGGCAACTAATGAAAAACTGTTTTTT; cdr3_aa: CASSPDWRKATNEKLFF